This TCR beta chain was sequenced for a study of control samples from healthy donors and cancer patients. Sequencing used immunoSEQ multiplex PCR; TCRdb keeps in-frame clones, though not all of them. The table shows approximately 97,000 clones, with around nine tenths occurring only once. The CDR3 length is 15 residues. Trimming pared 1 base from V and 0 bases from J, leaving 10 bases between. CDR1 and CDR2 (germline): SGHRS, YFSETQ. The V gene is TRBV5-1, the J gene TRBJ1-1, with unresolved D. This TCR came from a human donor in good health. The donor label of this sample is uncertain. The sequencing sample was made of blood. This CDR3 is CASSLPTVMNTEAFF. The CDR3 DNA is TGCGCCAGCAGCTTGCCTACAGTCATGAACACTGAAGCTTTCTTT.